These T cell receptor beta chains were read from a single sample in a study of CD8 T cells in ankylosing spondylitis. TCRdb re-called the 5' RACE reads with MiXCR, one entry per CDR3 protein. Here the sample spans 300,000 to 400,000 distinct CDR3 sequences, approximately 22% being singletons. The sequenced sample consisted of blood, either unsorted or a sorted T cell fraction (not recorded which). Every receptor here comes from a male donor with ankylosing spondylitis or in good health (not recorded which). The CDR3 runs from the conserved cysteine through the conserved F or W. D genes are given only for firm matches. Part of the rows lack a size; the others show once, few, many or a class for expanded clones.

J gene: TRBJ2-1; D gene: -; clone size: -; V gene: TRBV10-3; CDR3 protein: CAISEPPSGAYNEQFF; CDR3 DNA: TGTGCCATCAGTGAGCCGCCCAGCGGTGCCTACAATGAGCAGTTCTTC
J gene: TRBJ1-5; D gene: -; clone size: -; V gene: TRBV3-1; CDR3 protein: CASSQDWGGGQPQHF; CDR3 DNA: TGTGCCAGCAGCCAAGATTGGGGAGGTGGTCAGCCCCAGCATTTT
J gene: TRBJ2-1; D gene: -; clone size: few; V gene: TRBV20-1; CDR3 protein: CSARDLGLGSYNEQFF; CDR3 DNA: TGCAGTGCTAGAGATTTGGGACTTGGCTCCTACAATGAGCAGTTCTTC
J gene: TRBJ2-3; D gene: -; clone size: few; V gene: TRBV7-2; CDR3 protein: CASSILGSTDTQYF; CDR3 DNA: TGTGCCAGCAGCATATTAGGGAGCACAGATACGCAGTATTTT
J gene: TRBJ2-5; D gene: TRBD2; clone size: -; V gene: TRBV27; CDR3 protein: CASSQGLAGVGTQYF; CDR3 DNA: TGTGCCAGCAGTCAAGGACTAGCGGGCGTTGGGACCCAGTACTTC
J gene: TRBJ2-5; D gene: -; clone size: -; V gene: TRBV7-2; CDR3 protein: CASSFGGPQETQYF; CDR3 DNA: TGTGCCAGCAGCTTTGGTGGGCCTCAAGAGACCCAGTACTTC
J gene: TRBJ2-7; D gene: -; clone size: few; V gene: TRBV10-3; CDR3 protein: CAISEVGRQNSYEQYF; CDR3 DNA: TGTGCCATCAGTGAGGTCGGGCGTCAGAACTCCTACGAGCAGTACTTC
J gene: TRBJ2-1; D gene: TRBD2; clone size: few; V gene: TRBV5-6; CDR3 protein: CASSLASSGGYNEQFF; CDR3 DNA: TGTGCCAGCAGCTTGGCCTCTAGCGGGGGGTACAATGAGCAGTTCTTC
J gene: TRBJ2-7; D gene: -; clone size: -; V gene: TRBV12-3/TRBV12-4; CDR3 protein: CASRFGPSYEQYF; CDR3 DNA: TGTGCCAGCAGGTTCGGGCCTTCCTACGAGCAGTACTTC
J gene: TRBJ2-7; D gene: TRBD2; clone size: few; V gene: TRBV10-2; CDR3 protein: CASREAGGTSYEQYF; CDR3 DNA: TGCGCCAGCAGGGAAGCGGGGGGGACCTCCTACGAGCAGTACTTC
J gene: TRBJ2-6; D gene: -; clone size: -; V gene: TRBV12-3/TRBV12-4; CDR3 protein: CASTSLAGANVLTF; CDR3 DNA: TGTGCCAGCACCTCGCTAGCTGGGGCCAACGTCCTGACTTTC
J gene: TRBJ2-1; D gene: TRBD2; clone size: -; V gene: TRBV7-6; CDR3 protein: CASSLVPAGGPKNEQFF; CDR3 DNA: TGTGCCAGCAGCTTAGTCCCAGCGGGGGGGCCTAAGAATGAGCAGTTCTTC
J gene: TRBJ2-7; D gene: -; clone size: few; V gene: TRBV6-5; CDR3 protein: CASSYGRYTSYEQYF; CDR3 DNA: TGTGCCAGCAGTTACGGCAGGTACACCTCCTACGAGCAGTACTTC
J gene: TRBJ2-3; D gene: TRBD2; clone size: few; V gene: TRBV12-3/TRBV12-4; CDR3 protein: CASSPIAGGPDTQYF; CDR3 DNA: TGTGCCAGCAGTCCCATAGCGGGGGGGCCAGATACGCAGTATTTT
J gene: TRBJ2-1; D gene: TRBD1; clone size: few; V gene: TRBV4-1; CDR3 protein: CASSQGDRYGYNEQFF; CDR3 DNA: TGCGCCAGCAGCCAAGGGGACAGGTATGGTTACAATGAGCAGTTCTTC
J gene: TRBJ1-3; D gene: TRBD1; clone size: few; V gene: TRBV6-5; CDR3 protein: CASSLSGTGLLGSGNTIYF; CDR3 DNA: TGTGCCAGCAGTTTATCCGGGACAGGGCTTCTTGGGTCTGGAAACACCATATATTTT
J gene: TRBJ2-1; D gene: TRBD2; clone size: few; V gene: TRBV30; CDR3 protein: CAWTAPRLAGGNEQFF; CDR3 DNA: TGTGCCTGGACCGCCCCTCGACTAGCGGGGGGGAATGAGCAGTTCTTC
J gene: TRBJ1-6; D gene: -; clone size: -; V gene: TRBV29-1; CDR3 protein: CSTDGHYNSPLHF; CDR3 DNA: TGCAGTACGGACGGTCATTATAATTCACCCCTCCACTTT
J gene: TRBJ2-5; D gene: TRBD1; clone size: -; V gene: TRBV4-1; CDR3 protein: CASSEDRRETQYF; CDR3 DNA: TGCGCCAGCAGCGAGGACAGGCGGGAGACCCAGTACTTC
J gene: TRBJ2-1; D gene: -; clone size: few; V gene: TRBV9; CDR3 protein: CASSPSRNEQFF; CDR3 DNA: TGTGCCAGCAGCCCGAGTCGGAATGAGCAGTTCTTC
J gene: TRBJ1-2; D gene: -; clone size: -; V gene: TRBV12-3/TRBV12-4; CDR3 protein: CASREETQAYGYTF; CDR3 DNA: TGTGCCAGCAGGGAAGAAACCCAGGCGTATGGCTACACCTTC
J gene: TRBJ2-7; D gene: TRBD1; clone size: -; V gene: TRBV11-2; CDR3 protein: CASSAWDSRYEQYF; CDR3 DNA: TGTGCCAGCAGCGCATGGGACAGCCGCTACGAGCAGTACTTC
J gene: TRBJ2-1; D gene: -; clone size: -; V gene: TRBV2; CDR3 protein: CATRGGPSYNEQFF; CDR3 DNA: TGTGCCACTCGAGGCGGTCCCTCCTACAATGAGCAGTTCTTC
J gene: TRBJ2-2; D gene: -; clone size: few; V gene: TRBV6-1; CDR3 protein: CASLDLTGELFF; CDR3 DNA: TGTGCCAGCTTGGACCTCACCGGGGAGCTGTTTTTT
J gene: TRBJ1-4; D gene: -; clone size: few; V gene: TRBV7-9; CDR3 protein: CASSSLLAVGEKLFF; CDR3 DNA: TGTGCCAGCAGCTCCCTTTTGGCAGTTGGTGAAAAACTGTTTTTT
J gene: TRBJ2-2; D gene: -; clone size: once; V gene: TRBV12-3/TRBV12-4; CDR3 protein: CASSFNGGQTGELFF; CDR3 DNA: TGTGCCAGCAGTTTCAATGGAGGGCAGACCGGGGAGCTGTTTTTT
J gene: TRBJ2-7; D gene: -; clone size: few; V gene: TRBV5-1; CDR3 protein: CASSLVPGLTYEQYF; CDR3 DNA: TGCGCCAGCAGCTTGGTGCCGGGGTTAACCTACGAGCAGTACTTC
J gene: TRBJ1-5; D gene: -; clone size: few; V gene: TRBV20-1; CDR3 protein: CSATPRGSYQPQHF; CDR3 DNA: TGCAGTGCCACCCCCCGGGGGAGTTATCAGCCCCAGCATTTT
J gene: TRBJ2-1; D gene: TRBD2; clone size: -; V gene: TRBV30; CDR3 protein: CAGSGGYNEQFF; CDR3 DNA: TGTGCCGGGTCGGGAGGCTACAATGAGCAGTTCTTC
J gene: TRBJ2-3; D gene: TRBD2; clone size: few; V gene: TRBV5-1; CDR3 protein: CASSLESGILASTDTQYF; CDR3 DNA: TGCGCCAGCAGCTTGGAGTCGGGAATACTAGCGAGCACAGATACGCAGTATTTT
J gene: TRBJ2-3; D gene: TRBD1; clone size: -; V gene: TRBV20-1; CDR3 protein: CSARRHLRDRGENTQYF; CDR3 DNA: TGCAGTGCTAGACGCCACCTCCGGGACAGGGGGGAAAATACGCAGTATTTT
J gene: TRBJ2-7; D gene: -; clone size: -; V gene: TRBV11-3; CDR3 protein: CASSLVSGDTYEQYF; CDR3 DNA: TGTGCCAGCAGCTTAGTTTCGGGGGACACCTACGAGCAGTACTTC
J gene: TRBJ2-3; D gene: TRBD2; clone size: few; V gene: TRBV10-3; CDR3 protein: CAISDCLAVCDTQYF; CDR3 DNA: TGTGCCATCAGTGATTGTCTAGCGGTCTGTGATACGCAGTATTTT
J gene: TRBJ2-3; D gene: TRBD1; clone size: -; V gene: TRBV9; CDR3 protein: CASSADRVGDTQYF; CDR3 DNA: TGTGCCAGCAGCGCTGACAGGGTGGGAGATACGCAGTATTTT
J gene: TRBJ2-1; D gene: -; clone size: -; V gene: TRBV27; CDR3 protein: CASKDGGFYNEQFF; CDR3 DNA: TGTGCCAGCAAGGACGGGGGCTTCTACAATGAGCAGTTCTTC
J gene: TRBJ2-2; D gene: -; clone size: -; V gene: TRBV28; CDR3 protein: CASCPTGRGTGELFF; CDR3 DNA: TGTGCCAGCTGCCCAACAGGGAGGGGCACCGGGGAGCTGTTTTTT
J gene: TRBJ1-5; D gene: -; clone size: few; V gene: TRBV7-8; CDR3 protein: CASSFLGGSLLQPQHF; CDR3 DNA: TGTGCCAGCAGCTTCCTCGGCGGGAGCCTCCTGCAGCCCCAGCATTTT
J gene: TRBJ2-7; D gene: TRBD1; clone size: -; V gene: TRBV29-1; CDR3 protein: CSVEVDRETYEQYF; CDR3 DNA: TGCAGCGTTGAAGTGGACAGGGAAACCTACGAGCAGTACTTC
J gene: TRBJ2-7; D gene: -; clone size: many; V gene: TRBV10-3; CDR3 protein: CAISERDQPSYEQYF; CDR3 DNA: TGTGCCATCAGTGAAAGGGATCAACCTTCCTACGAGCAGTACTTC
J gene: TRBJ2-1; D gene: -; clone size: few; V gene: TRBV12-3/TRBV12-4; CDR3 protein: CASSAPGEQFF; CDR3 DNA: TGTGCCAGCAGCGCCCCGGGTGAGCAGTTCTTC
J gene: TRBJ2-5; D gene: -; clone size: few; V gene: TRBV6-5; CDR3 protein: CASSYSRSQETQYF; CDR3 DNA: TGTGCCAGCAGTTACTCGAGGTCCCAAGAGACCCAGTACTTC
J gene: TRBJ1-6; D gene: -; clone size: few; V gene: TRBV7-9; CDR3 protein: CASSTPGEHNSPLHF; CDR3 DNA: TGTGCCAGCAGCACCCCGGGGGAGCATAATTCACCCCTCCACTTT
J gene: TRBJ2-5; D gene: TRBD2; clone size: -; V gene: TRBV19; CDR3 protein: CASSIVARGQETQYF; CDR3 DNA: TGTGCCAGTAGTATAGTTGCGCGGGGGCAAGAGACCCAGTACTTC
J gene: TRBJ2-2; D gene: -; clone size: -; V gene: TRBV4-1; CDR3 protein: CASSQLSGELFF; CDR3 DNA: TGCGCCAGCAGCCAACTATCCGGGGAGCTGTTTTTT
J gene: TRBJ2-7; D gene: TRBD1; clone size: -; V gene: TRBV27; CDR3 protein: CASSDRGRRMGEQYF; CDR3 DNA: TGTGCCAGCTCGGACAGGGGGCGAAGAATGGGGGAGCAGTACTTC
J gene: TRBJ2-1; D gene: TRBD1; clone size: -; V gene: TRBV7-8; CDR3 protein: CASSLEGGALMQFF; CDR3 DNA: TGTGCCAGCAGCTTAGAAGGGGGCGCTCTAATGCAGTTCTTC
J gene: TRBJ2-5; D gene: TRBD2; clone size: -; V gene: TRBV7-9; CDR3 protein: CASSVTFSGGNQETQYF; CDR3 DNA: TGTGCCAGCAGCGTTACCTTTAGCGGGGGAAACCAAGAGACCCAGTACTTC
J gene: TRBJ1-1; D gene: -; clone size: many; V gene: TRBV6-1; CDR3 protein: CASSRLTGLNTEAFF; CDR3 DNA: TGTGCCAGCAGCAGACTCACAGGGCTGAACACTGAAGCTTTCTTT
J gene: TRBJ2-3; D gene: -; clone size: many; V gene: TRBV12-3/TRBV12-4; CDR3 protein: CASSLEFSTDTQYF; CDR3 DNA: TGTGCCAGCAGTTTGGAATTTAGCACAGATACGCAGTATTTT
J gene: TRBJ2-2; D gene: -; clone size: -; V gene: TRBV9; CDR3 protein: CASSAVGTSFGTGELFF; CDR3 DNA: TGTGCCAGCAGCGCCGTGGGAACTAGTTTTGGCACCGGGGAGCTGTTTTTT
J gene: TRBJ2-3; D gene: TRBD1; clone size: once; V gene: TRBV4-1; CDR3 protein: CASSQVYQSKDREDTQYF; CDR3 DNA: TGCGCCAGCAGCCAAGTATACCAATCCAAAGACAGGGAAGATACGCAGTATTTT
J gene: TRBJ2-7; D gene: TRBD1; clone size: -; V gene: TRBV19; CDR3 protein: CASSAPDRIYEQYF; CDR3 DNA: TGTGCCAGTAGTGCCCCGGACAGGATCTACGAGCAGTACTTC
J gene: TRBJ2-2; D gene: TRBD1; clone size: medium-sized; V gene: TRBV6-4; CDR3 protein: CASSEGGRDTGELFF; CDR3 DNA: TGTGCCAGCAGTGAAGGGGGCAGAGACACCGGGGAGCTGTTTTTT
J gene: TRBJ1-1; D gene: -; clone size: -; V gene: TRBV4-1; CDR3 protein: CASSQLEGLDTEAFF; CDR3 DNA: TGCGCCAGCAGCCAATTAGAGGGGTTGGACACTGAAGCTTTCTTT
J gene: TRBJ2-7; D gene: TRBD1; clone size: few; V gene: TRBV4-1; CDR3 protein: CASSHTTGGFYEQYF; CDR3 DNA: TGCGCCAGCAGCCACACGACAGGGGGTTTCTACGAGCAGTACTTC
J gene: TRBJ2-2; D gene: -; clone size: many; V gene: TRBV19; CDR3 protein: CASSTAGSVNTGELFF; CDR3 DNA: TGTGCCAGTAGTACAGCAGGCAGCGTGAACACCGGGGAGCTGTTTTTT
J gene: TRBJ2-5; D gene: -; clone size: -; V gene: TRBV5-8; CDR3 protein: CASSFGVGGETQYF; CDR3 DNA: TGTGCCAGCAGCTTCGGGGTCGGAGGAGAGACCCAGTACTTC
J gene: TRBJ1-1; D gene: -; clone size: -; V gene: TRBV9; CDR3 protein: CASSAIASPAMNTEAFF; CDR3 DNA: TGTGCCAGCAGCGCCATAGCCAGCCCGGCTATGAACACTGAAGCTTTCTTT
J gene: TRBJ1-3; D gene: -; clone size: few; V gene: TRBV7-9; CDR3 protein: CASSFGLDSGNTIYF; CDR3 DNA: TGTGCCAGCAGCTTCGGGTTGGACTCTGGAAACACCATATATTTT
J gene: TRBJ2-1; D gene: -; clone size: few; V gene: TRBV5-6; CDR3 protein: CASSLSSPGNEQFF; CDR3 DNA: TGTGCCAGCAGCTTGAGCTCGCCCGGCAATGAGCAGTTCTTC